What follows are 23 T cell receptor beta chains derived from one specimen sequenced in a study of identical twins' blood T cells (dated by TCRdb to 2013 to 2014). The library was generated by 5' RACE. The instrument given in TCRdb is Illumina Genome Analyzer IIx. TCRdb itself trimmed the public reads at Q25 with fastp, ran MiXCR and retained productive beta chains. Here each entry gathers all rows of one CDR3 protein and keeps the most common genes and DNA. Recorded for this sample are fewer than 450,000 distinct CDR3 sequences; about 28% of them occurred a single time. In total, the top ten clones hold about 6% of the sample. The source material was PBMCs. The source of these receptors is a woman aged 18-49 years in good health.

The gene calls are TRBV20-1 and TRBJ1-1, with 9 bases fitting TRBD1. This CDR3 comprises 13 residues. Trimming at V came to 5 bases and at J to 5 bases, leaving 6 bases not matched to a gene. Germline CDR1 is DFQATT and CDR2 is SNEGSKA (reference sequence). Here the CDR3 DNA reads TGCAGTGCTTTCAACAGGGGGCGGACTGAAGCTTTCTTT. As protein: CSAFNRGRTEAFF.

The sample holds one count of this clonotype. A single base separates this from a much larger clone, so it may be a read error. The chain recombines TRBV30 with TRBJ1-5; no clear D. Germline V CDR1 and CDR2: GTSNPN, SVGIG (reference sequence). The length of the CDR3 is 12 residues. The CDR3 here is CAWSAGNRPQHF. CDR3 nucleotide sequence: TGTGCCTGGAGTGCTGGGAATCGGCCCCAGCATTTT. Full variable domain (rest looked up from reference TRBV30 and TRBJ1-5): SQTIHQWPATLVQPVGSPLSLECTVEGTSNPNLYWYRQAAGRGLQLLFYSVGIGQISSEVPQNLSASRPQDRQFILSSKKLLLSDSGFYLCAWSAGNRPQHFGDGTRLSIL.

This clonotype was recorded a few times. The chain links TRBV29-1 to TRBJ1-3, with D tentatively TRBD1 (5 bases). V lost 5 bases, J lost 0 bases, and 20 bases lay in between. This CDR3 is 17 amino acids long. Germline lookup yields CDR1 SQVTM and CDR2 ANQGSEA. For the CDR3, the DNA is TGCAGCGTTTATTTAGGGGAGATAACTTCCTCTGGAAACACCATATATTTT. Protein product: CSVYLGEITSSGNTIYF.

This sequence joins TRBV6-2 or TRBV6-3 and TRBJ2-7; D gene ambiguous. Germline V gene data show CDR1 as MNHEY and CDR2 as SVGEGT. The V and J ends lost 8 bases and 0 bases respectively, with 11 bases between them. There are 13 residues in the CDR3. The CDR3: CASGDGHSYEQYF. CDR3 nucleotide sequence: TGTGCCAGCGGAGACGGCCACTCCTACGAGCAGTACTTC.

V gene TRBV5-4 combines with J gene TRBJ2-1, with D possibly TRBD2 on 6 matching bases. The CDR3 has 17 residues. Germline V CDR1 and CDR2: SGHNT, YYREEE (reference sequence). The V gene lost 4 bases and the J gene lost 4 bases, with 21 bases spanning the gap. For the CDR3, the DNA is TGTGCCAGCAGCCCTATGCGGCGACGCGGGGATTACAATGAGCAGTTCTTC. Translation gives CASSPMRRRGDYNEQFF.

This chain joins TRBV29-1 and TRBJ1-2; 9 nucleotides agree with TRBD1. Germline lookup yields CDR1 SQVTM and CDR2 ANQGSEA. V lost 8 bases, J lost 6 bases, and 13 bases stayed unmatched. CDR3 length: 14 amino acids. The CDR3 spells CSTPLTQGAHGYTF. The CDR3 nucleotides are TGCAGCACGCCATTAACACAGGGGGCTCATGGCTACACCTTC.

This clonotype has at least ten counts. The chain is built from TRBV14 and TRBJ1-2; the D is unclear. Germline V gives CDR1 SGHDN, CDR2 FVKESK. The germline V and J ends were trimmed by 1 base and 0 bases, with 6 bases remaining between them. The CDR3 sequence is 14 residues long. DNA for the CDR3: TGTGCCAGCAGCCAAGGGGTAACTAACTATGGCTACACCTTC. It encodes CASSQGVTNYGYTF.

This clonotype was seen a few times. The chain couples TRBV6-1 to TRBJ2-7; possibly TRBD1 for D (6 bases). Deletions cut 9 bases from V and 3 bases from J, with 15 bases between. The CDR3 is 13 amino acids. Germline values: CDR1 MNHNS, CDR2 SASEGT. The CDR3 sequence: CASTVGANYEQYF. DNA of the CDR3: TGTGCCAGTACGGTGGGGGCAAACTACGAGCAGTACTTC.

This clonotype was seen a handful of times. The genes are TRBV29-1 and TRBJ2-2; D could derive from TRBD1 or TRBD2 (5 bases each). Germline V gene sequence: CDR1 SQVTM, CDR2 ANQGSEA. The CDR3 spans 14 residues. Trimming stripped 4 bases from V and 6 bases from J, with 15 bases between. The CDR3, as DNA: TGCAGCGTTGCAGGGACGGCTACTCCCGGGGAGCTGTTTTTT. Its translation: CSVAGTATPGELFF.

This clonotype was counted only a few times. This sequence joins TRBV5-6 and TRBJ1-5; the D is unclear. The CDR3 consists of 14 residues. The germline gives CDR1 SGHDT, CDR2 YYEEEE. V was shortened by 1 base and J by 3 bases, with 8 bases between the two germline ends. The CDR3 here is CASSLKPSNQPQHF. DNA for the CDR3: TGTGCCAGCAGCTTGAAACCGTCCAATCAGCCCCAGCATTTT.

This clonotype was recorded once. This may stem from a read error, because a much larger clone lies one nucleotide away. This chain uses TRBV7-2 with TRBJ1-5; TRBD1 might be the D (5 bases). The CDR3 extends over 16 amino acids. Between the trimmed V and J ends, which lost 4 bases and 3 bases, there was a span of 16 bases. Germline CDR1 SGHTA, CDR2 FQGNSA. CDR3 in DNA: TGTACCAGCAGCTCCTTTGGGACGGCATACAATCAGCCCCAGCATTTT. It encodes CTSSSFGTAYNQPQHF.

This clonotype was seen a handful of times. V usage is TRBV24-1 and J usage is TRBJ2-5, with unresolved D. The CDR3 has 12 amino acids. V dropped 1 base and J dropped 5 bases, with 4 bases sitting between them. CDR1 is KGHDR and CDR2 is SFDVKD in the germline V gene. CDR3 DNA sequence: TGTGCCACCAGTGATTTTGGCGAGACCCAGTACTTC. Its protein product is CATSDFGETQYF.

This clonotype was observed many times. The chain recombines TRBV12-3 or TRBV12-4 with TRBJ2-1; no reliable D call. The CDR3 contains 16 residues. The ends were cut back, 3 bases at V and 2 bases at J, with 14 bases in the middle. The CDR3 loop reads CASSFSLSTAYNEQFF. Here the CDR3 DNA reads TGTGCCAGCAGTTTTTCTCTCAGCACGGCCTACAATGAGCAGTTCTTC.

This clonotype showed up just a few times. In nucleotides, the CDR3 is TGTGCCAGCAGCCAATTAACAAAGACTGAAGCTTTCTTT. It translates to CASSQLTKTEAFF. The chain uses TRBV3-1 and TRBJ1-1; D unclear. CDR3 length: 13 residues. Trimming removed 2 bases from V and 5 bases from J, with 9 bases in between. The V gene's germline CDR1 is LGHDT and CDR2 YNNKEL (reference sequence).

The CDR3 sequence: CASSLRDGTQYF. As DNA, the CDR3 is TGTGCCAGCAGTTTAAGAGACGGGACCCAGTACTTC. The V and J genes are TRBV27 and TRBJ2-5; no firm D call. The CDR3 covers 12 residues. CDR1 MNHEY and CDR2 SMNVEV come from the germline V gene (reference sequence). The ends were cut back, 2 bases at V and 7 bases at J, with 8 bases in the middle.

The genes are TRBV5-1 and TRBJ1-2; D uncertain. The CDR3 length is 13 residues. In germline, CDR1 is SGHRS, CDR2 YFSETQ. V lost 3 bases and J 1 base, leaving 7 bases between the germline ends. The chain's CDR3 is CASSSTFNYGYTF. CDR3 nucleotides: TGCGCCAGCAGCTCTACATTTAACTATGGCTACACCTTC.

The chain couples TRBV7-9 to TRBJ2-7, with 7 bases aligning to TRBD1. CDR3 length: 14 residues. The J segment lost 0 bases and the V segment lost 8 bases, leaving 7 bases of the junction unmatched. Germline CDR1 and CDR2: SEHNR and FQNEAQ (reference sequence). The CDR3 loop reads CASVGQLNSYEQYF. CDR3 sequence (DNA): TGTGCCAGCGTGGGACAGTTAAACTCCTACGAGCAGTACTTC.

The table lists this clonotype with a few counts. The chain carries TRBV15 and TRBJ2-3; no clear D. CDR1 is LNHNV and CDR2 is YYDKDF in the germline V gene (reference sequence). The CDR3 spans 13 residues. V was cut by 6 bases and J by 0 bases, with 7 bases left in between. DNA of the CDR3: TGTGCCACCAGAACGCTTAGCACAGATACGCAGTATTTT. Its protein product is CATRTLSTDTQYF.

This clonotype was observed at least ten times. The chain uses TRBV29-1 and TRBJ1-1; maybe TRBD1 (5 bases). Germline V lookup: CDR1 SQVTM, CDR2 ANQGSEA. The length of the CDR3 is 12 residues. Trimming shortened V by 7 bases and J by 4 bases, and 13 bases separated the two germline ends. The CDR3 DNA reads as TGCAGCGAATCTACAGGAATCACTGAAGCTTTCTTT. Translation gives CSESTGITEAFF.

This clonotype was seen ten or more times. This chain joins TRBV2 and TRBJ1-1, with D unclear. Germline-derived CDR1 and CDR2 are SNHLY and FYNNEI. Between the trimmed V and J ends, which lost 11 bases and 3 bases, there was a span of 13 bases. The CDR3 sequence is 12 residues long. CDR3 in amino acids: CAALGPHTEAFF. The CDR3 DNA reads TGTGCCGCGCTCGGGCCGCACACTGAAGCTTTCTTT.

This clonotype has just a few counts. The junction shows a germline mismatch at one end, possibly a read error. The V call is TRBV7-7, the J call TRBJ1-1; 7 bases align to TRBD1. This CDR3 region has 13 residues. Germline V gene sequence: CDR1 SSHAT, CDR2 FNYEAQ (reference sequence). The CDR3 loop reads CASSVDRDTEAFF. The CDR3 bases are TGTGCTAGCAGCGTTGACAGGGACACTGAAGCTTTCTTT. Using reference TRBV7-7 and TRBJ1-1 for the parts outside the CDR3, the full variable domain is GAGVSQSPRYKVTKRGQDVTLRCDPISSHATLYWYQQALGQGPEFLTYFNYEAQPDKSGLPSDRFSAERPEGSISTLTIQRTEQRDSAMYRCASSVDRDTEAFFGQGTRLTVV.

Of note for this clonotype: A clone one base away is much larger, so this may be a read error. This CDR3 reads CASGLVSLQNFTQYF. DNA for the CDR3: TGTGCCAGCGGCTTAGTGTCCCTACAGAACTTTACGCAGTATTTT. J is TRBJ2-3 and V is TRBV13; D gene unclear. The CDR3 sequence is 15 residues long. The germline V gene has CDR1 PRHDT and CDR2 FYEKMQ (reference sequence).

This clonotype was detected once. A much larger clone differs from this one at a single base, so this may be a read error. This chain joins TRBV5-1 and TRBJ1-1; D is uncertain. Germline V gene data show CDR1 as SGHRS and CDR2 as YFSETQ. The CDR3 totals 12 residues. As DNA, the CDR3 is TGCGCCAGCAGCTTGGATTACGCTGAAGCTTTATTT. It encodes CASSLDYAEALF. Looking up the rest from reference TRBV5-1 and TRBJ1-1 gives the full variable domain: KAGVTQTPRYLIKTRGQQVTLSCSPISGHRSVSWYQQTPGQGLQFLFEYFSETQRNKGNFPGRFSGRQFSNSRSEMNVSTLELGDSALYLCASSLDYAEALFGQGTRLTVV.